Listed here are 7 T cell receptor beta chains from one sample, sequenced in a study of T cells in Graves' hyperthyroidism and ophthalmopathy (dated by TCRdb to the late 2010s). Libraries were constructed by multiplex PCR. Sequencing was performed on an Illumina HiSeq 2000. The TCR beta CDR3 regions were amplified from the RNA transcripts. The TCR CDR3 was subjected to a first round of RT-PCR using the HTBI primer set and the Qiagen OneStep RT-PCR kit. TCRdb trimmed the raw reads at Q25, called clones with MiXCR and kept productive beta chains. Rows merge per CDR3 protein into single entries with the most common DNA and genes. For this sample there are about 840,000 distinct CDR3 sequences; over 35% appear just once. The ten most abundant clones make up 7% to 10% of the sample. The sequenced material came from blood. The receptors shown here come from a man between 18 and 29 years old with Graves' hyperthyroidism.

This rearrangement joins TRBV7-8 to TRBJ1-2; D not certain. The CDR3 loop spans 16 amino acids. CDR1 and CDR2 (germline): SGHVS, FQNEAQ. Deletions cut 1 base from V and 0 bases from J, with 12 bases between. CDR3 in amino acids: CASSLDSGTTNYGYTF. CDR3 nucleotides: TGTGCCAGCAGCTTAGATAGCGGCACAACTAACTATGGCTACACCTTC. The full variable domain, rest sourced from reference TRBV7-8 and TRBJ1-2, is GAGVSQSPRYKVAKRGQDVALRCDPISGHVSLFWYQQALGQGPEFLTYFQNEAQLDKSGLPSDRFFAERPEGSVSTLKIQRTQQEDSAVYLCASSLDSGTTNYGYTFGSGTRLTVV.

This chain links TRBV20-1 with TRBJ2-7; TRBD1 matches 7 bases. Trimming at V came to 5 bases and at J to 7 bases, leaving 14 bases not matched to a gene. In germline, CDR1 is DFQATT, CDR2 SNEGSKA (reference sequence). CDR3 length equals 14 residues. The CDR3 is CSARWAGGPREQYF. DNA for the CDR3: TGCAGTGCTCGTTGGGCAGGGGGTCCTCGGGAGCAGTACTTC.

A remark on this clonotype: A read error may produce the germline difference seen at one junction end. J is TRBJ1-2 and V is TRBV7-9, with D maybe TRBD1 (6 bases). In germline, CDR1 is SEHNR, CDR2 FQNEAQ (reference sequence). The CDR3 covers 14 residues. As DNA, the CDR3 is TGTGCTAGCAGCTTAGCACCCAGGGGTAATGGCTACACCTTC. Amino acid sequence: CASSLAPRGNGYTF.

The chain combines TRBV25-1 with TRBJ2-5, with 10 bases aligning to TRBD1. Trimming at V came to 4 bases and at J to 3 bases, leaving 5 bases not matched to a gene. Germline values: CDR1 MGHDK, CDR2 SYGVNS. This CDR3 comprises 15 residues. The CDR3 sequence is CASSGPGQGEETQYF. The CDR3 nucleotides read TGTGCCAGCAGTGGTCCTGGACAGGGGGAAGAGACCCAGTACTTC.

To note about this clonotype: Since a much larger clone is just one base distant, this may be a read error. This CDR3 reads CATSLNSGVSNQSQHF. CDR3 coding DNA: TGTGCCACCAGTCTCAATTCGGGGGTTAGCAATCAGTCCCAGCATTTT. The chain employs TRBV15 and TRBJ1-5; D may be TRBD1 (5 bases). The CDR3 sequence is 16 residues long. Germline values: CDR1 LNHNV, CDR2 YYDKDF (reference sequence).

This clonotype came up a few times. V gene TRBV14 combines with J gene TRBJ1-1, with a possible D match to TRBD1 (6 bases). This CDR3 comprises 14 residues. The germline V and J ends were trimmed by 6 bases and 5 bases, with 16 bases remaining between them. Looked up from germline, CDR1 is SGHDN and CDR2 is FVKESK. This chain's CDR3 is CASSEDGGGTEAFF. CDR3 coding DNA: TGTGCCAGCAGTGAAGATGGGGGCGGAACTGAAGCTTTCTTT.

This clonotype occurred once. At one boundary the junction diverges from the germline segment, which might be a read error. This chain uses TRBV5-1 with TRBJ1-2, with D hard to call. Germline V gene sequence: CDR1 SGHRS, CDR2 YFSETQ. The CDR3 covers 12 residues. In DNA form, the CDR3 reads TGCGCCAGCACCTTGGACCGCTATGGCTACACCTTC. Its protein product is CASTLDRYGYTF.